Shown below are 15 T cell receptor beta chains from a single sample sequenced in a study of shared clonotypes between healthy human individuals. Clones were sequenced by immunoSEQ multiplex PCR, and TCRdb holds only the in-frame ones, with some missing. Seen here are millions of clones, under 95% observed once, and the top ten hold more than 1.5%. CD45RO-negative cells were positively selected for CCR7, leaving out terminally differentiated effector memory CD45RA+ cells. Sequencing was carried out using naive CD8+ T cells from PBMCs. All receptors derive from a man between 18 and 35 years old in good health. Some clones in this sample may be carry-over from other donors' samples.

To note about this clone: The sample contains more than one DNA sequence encoding this CDR3. The chain carries TRBV9 and TRBJ2-2; 9 bases match TRBD1. Germline lookup yields CDR1 SGDLS and CDR2 YYNGEE. CDR3 size: 16 residues. The ends lost 0 bases at V and 3 bases at J; junction bases unmatched: 3. DNA of the CDR3: TGTGCCAGCAGCGTAGAGGGACAGGGATACACCGGGGAGCTGTTTTTT. It is translated as CASSVEGQGYTGELFF.

V and J are TRBV14 and TRBJ2-7; 9 bases are a match to TRBD1. CDR1 and CDR2 (germline): SGHDN, FVKESK. This CDR3 has 16 amino acids. V was pared by 2 bases and J by 0 bases, with 5 bases of the junction left unmatched. The CDR3 DNA sequence: TGTGCCAGCAGCCAACAACCGGGACAGGGCTCCTACGAGCAGTACTTC. This translates into CASSQQPGQGSYEQYF.

Notes on this clone: Other DNA sequences of this sample code for an identical CDR3. The chain employs TRBV27 and TRBJ2-7; D is tentatively TRBD1 or TRBD2 (5 bases each). Germline V gives CDR1 MNHEY, CDR2 SMNVEV (reference sequence). V was shortened by 4 bases and J by 2 bases, with 9 bases between the two germline ends. This CDR3 has 13 amino acids. In DNA, the CDR3 is TGTGCCAGCAGTTGGGGGTTAACCTACGAGCAGTACTTC. Translating gives CASSWGLTYEQYF.

The genes are TRBV4-1 and TRBJ1-4; D uncertain. Trimming cost V 0 bases and J 3 bases, with 8 bases left between them. Germline loops: CDR1 MGHRA, CDR2 YSYEKL. This CDR3 region has 15 residues. In nucleotides, the CDR3 is TGCGCCAGCAGCCAAGATTGGCGGTCTAATGAAAAACTGTTTTTT. Its protein product is CASSQDWRSNEKLFF.

This chain joins TRBV4-2 and TRBJ2-3, with D tentatively TRBD2 (6 bases). The CDR3 sequence is 16 residues long. The germline V and J ends were trimmed by 4 bases and 0 bases, with 14 bases remaining between them. Germline assignment: CDR1 LGHNA and CDR2 YNFKEQ. The CDR3 loop reads CASSPLIADSTDTQYF. CDR3 DNA: TGTGCCAGCAGCCCTCTCATAGCGGACAGCACAGATACGCAGTATTTT.

This CDR3 is CASSSREGDDEQYF. CDR3 DNA: TGTGCCAGCAGCTCGCGGGAGGGGGATGACGAGCAGTACTTC. The rearrangement joins TRBV11-3 to TRBJ2-7, with 9 bases that match TRBD2. Trimming removed 4 bases from V and 5 bases from J; junction bases left unmatched: 6. Germline V lookup: CDR1 SGHNT, CDR2 YENEEA. This CDR3 comprises 14 residues.

In nucleotides, the CDR3 is TGTGCCAGTAGTAAAGCCAGAACTATGGCGCGGACTAATGAAAAACTGTTTTTT. Its translation: CASSKARTMARTNEKLFF. V and J are TRBV19 and TRBJ1-4; D gene unclear. The CDR3 consists of 18 residues. Per germline, CDR1 LNHDA and CDR2 SQIVND (reference sequence). The V end lost 4 bases, the J end lost 2 bases, and 20 bases lay between the germline ends.

This sequence joins TRBV28 and TRBJ1-1; D gene ambiguous. V lost 6 bases and J 0 bases, leaving 11 bases between the germline ends. The germline CDR1 and CDR2 sequences are MDHEN and SYDVKM. The CDR3 extends over 14 amino acids. CDR3 nucleotides: TGTGCCAGCAGGGAAGCCGGGCTGAACACTGAAGCTTTCTTT. As protein: CASREAGLNTEAFF.

This clone turned up a few times. The chain recombines TRBV25-1 with TRBJ1-1, with a possible D match to TRBD1 (5 bases). Between the trimmed V and J ends, which lost 3 bases and 4 bases, there was a span of 12 bases. Looked up from germline, CDR1 is MGHDK and CDR2 is SYGVNS. CDR3 length equals 14 residues. Here the CDR3 reads CASSDRDRGTEAFF. The CDR3 nucleotides read TGTGCCAGCAGTGACAGGGACCGGGGCACTGAAGCTTTCTTT. Complete variable domain (other parts from reference TRBV25-1 and TRBJ1-1): EADIYQTPRYLVIGTGKKITLECSQTMGHDKMYWYQQDPGMELHLIHYSYGVNSTEKGDLSSESTVSRIRTEHFPLTLESARPSHTSQYLCASSDRDRGTEAFFGQGTRLTVV.

The CDR3 region has the DNA TGTGCCACCAGCAGTCTGGTGACAGACCACAATGAGCAGTTCTTC. Its protein product is CATSSLVTDHNEQFF. The gene calls are TRBV15 and TRBJ2-1; maybe TRBD1 (5 bases). Trimming took off 3 bases at V and 5 bases at J, with 14 bases between the two ends. Germline CDR1 LNHNV, CDR2 YYDKDF (reference sequence). The CDR3 has 15 amino acids.

The CDR3 DNA is TGTGCCAGCAGTTCTAGCGGGAGGTTGTACGAGCAGTACTTC. This codes for CASSSSGRLYEQYF. The V call is TRBV27, the J call TRBJ2-7, with 11 bases that match TRBD2. CDR3 length equals 14 residues. After removal of 4 bases from V and 4 bases from J, the junction contained 3 bases not matched to a gene. Germline V lookup: CDR1 MNHEY, CDR2 SMNVEV (reference sequence).

V and J are TRBV28 and TRBJ1-5, with D uncertain. CDR1 and CDR2 from the germline V gene are MDHEN and SYDVKM. V was clipped by 8 bases and J by 0 bases, with 14 bases between them. This CDR3 region has 15 residues. The CDR3 region is CASQAYNPSNQPQHF. CDR3 DNA: TGTGCCAGCCAAGCCTATAACCCTAGCAATCAGCCCCAGCATTTT.

This chain joins TRBV28 and TRBJ1-4, with D possibly TRBD1 on 6 matching bases. This CDR3 spans 16 amino acids. CDR1 is MDHEN and CDR2 is SYDVKM in the germline V gene. Trimming stripped 8 bases from V and 8 bases from J, with 24 bases between. The CDR3 nucleotides are TGTGCCAGCGGAAGGCCGGCCGGGGGCCTTTGGGAAAAACTGTTTTTT. Protein product: CASGRPAGGLWEKLFF.

The V gene is TRBV29-1, the J gene TRBJ2-4; TRBD2 agrees at 14 bases. The CDR3 spans 16 residues. With V trimmed by 6 bases and J by 3 bases, 7 bases remained unmatched. Germline CDR1 SQVTM, CDR2 ANQGSEA. For the CDR3, the DNA is TGCAGCGTAGAGACTAGCGGGAGGGCCTACAAAAACATTCAGTACTTC. Encoded protein: CSVETSGRAYKNIQYF.

In this sample, this clone turned up once. This CDR3 is CAWSVPQRRRGVNTEAFF. DNA of the CDR3: TGTGCCTGGAGTGTACCTCAAAGGAGGAGAGGGGTGAACACTGAAGCTTTCTTT. The J gene is TRBJ1-1, the V gene TRBV30; possibly TRBD1 for D (5 bases). The CDR3 contains 18 residues. The germline gives CDR1 GTSNPN, CDR2 SVGIG (reference sequence). Trimming removed 0 bases at V and 0 bases at J, with 20 bases between.